This passage covers 25 T cell receptor beta chains from one sample sequenced in a study of shared clonotypes between healthy human individuals. The protocol was immunoSEQ multiplex PCR, while the TCRdb copy is restricted to in-frame clones and leaves out a portion. This sample has some 550,000 clones; approximately 97% occur once, and the top ten carry about 0.06%. The sample comprised naive CD4+ T cells sorted from blood. Regarding subset: CD45RA+ positively selected. The receptors were sampled from a woman aged 30 to 39 in good health.

The chain joins TRBV6-1 to TRBJ1-5, with a weak D call TRBD1 (6 bases). This CDR3 spans 15 amino acids. The V end was cut by 3 bases, the J end by 5 bases, with 14 bases between. Germline CDR1 is MNHNS and CDR2 is SASEGT. This CDR3 is CASSDPTGYHQPQHF. CDR3 nucleotide sequence: TGTGCCAGCAGTGACCCCACAGGGTATCATCAGCCCCAGCATTTT.

The CDR3 nucleotides are TGTGCCAGCAGCCGACAGGGGTATACGAACACCGGGGAGCTGTTTTTT. This codes for CASSRQGYTNTGELFF. V gene TRBV11-2 combines with J gene TRBJ2-2, with 8 nucleotides matching TRBD1. V dropped 5 bases and J dropped 0; count of bases not matched to a gene: 5. The CDR3 spans 16 residues. The germline CDR1 and CDR2 sequences are SGHAT and FQNNGV.

This clone was counted once. The chain joins TRBV10-3 to TRBJ1-5, with 10 bases matching TRBD1. CDR1 is ENHRY and CDR2 is SYGVKD in the germline V gene. The CDR3 length is 14 residues. J gave up 5 bases and V 5 bases, and 3 bases lay outside the gene matches. In DNA form, the CDR3 reads TGTGCCATCAGTAGACAGGGGGCCGATCAGCCCCAGCATTTT. It is translated as CAISRQGADQPQHF.

In its sample, this clone was seen a few times. The V gene is TRBV7-9, the J gene TRBJ2-7; 7 nucleotides align to TRBD1. The CDR3 spans 15 residues. Trimming took 4 bases from V and 3 from J; bases not matched to a gene: 9. From germline, CDR1 is SEHNR and CDR2 FQNEAQ (reference sequence). The CDR3 DNA reads as TGTGCCAGCAGCTCCGGGACAGTTAGTCGCTACGAGCAGTACTTC. It yields the protein CASSSGTVSRYEQYF.

The chain is built from TRBV7-2 and TRBJ2-3; TRBD2 agrees at 15 bases. The J segment lost 4 bases and the V segment lost 1 base, leaving 6 bases of the junction unmatched. Per germline, CDR1 SGHTA and CDR2 FQGNSA. The length of the CDR3 is 18 residues. This CDR3 is CASSLGTSGRVDADTQYF. The CDR3 coding sequence is TGTGCCAGCAGCTTAGGGACTAGCGGGAGGGTTGATGCAGATACGCAGTATTTT. The full variable domain, completed using reference TRBV7-2 and TRBJ2-3, is GAGVSQSPSNKVTEKGKDVELRCDPISGHTALYWYRQSLGQGLEFLIYFQGNSAPDKSGLPSDRFSAERTGGSVSTLTIQRTQQEDSAVYLCASSLGTSGRVDADTQYFGPGTRLTVL.

The chain is built from TRBV2 and TRBJ2-7, with 11 bases fitting TRBD2. Trimming removed 4 bases from V and 1 base from J; junction bases left unmatched: 3. Germline CDR1 and CDR2: SNHLY and FYNNEI. The CDR3 loop spans 15 amino acids. CDR3 sequence: CASSGGTSGSYEQYF. In nucleotides, the CDR3 is TGTGCCAGCAGTGGGGGGACTAGCGGTTCCTACGAGCAGTACTTC.

The rearrangement joins TRBV4-1 to TRBJ2-3; 8 nucleotides align to TRBD2. Germline CDR1 MGHRA, CDR2 YSYEKL. The CDR3 is 15 amino acids. The J segment lost 2 bases and the V segment lost 4 bases, leaving 5 bases of the junction unmatched. The chain's CDR3 is CASSRTSGPTDTQYF. The CDR3 DNA reads TGCGCCAGCAGCCGAACTAGCGGACCCACAGATACGCAGTATTTT.

V and J are TRBV5-4 and TRBJ2-3, with 11 positions matching TRBD2. The germline V gene encodes CDR1 SGHNT and CDR2 YYREEE (reference sequence). This CDR3 spans 14 amino acids. V lost 5 bases, J lost 5 bases, and 4 bases stayed unmatched. CDR3 in DNA: TGTGCCAGCAGGCTAGCGGGAGGAATAGATACGCAGTATTTT. Its protein product is CASRLAGGIDTQYF. Supplemented by reference TRBV5-4 and TRBJ2-3, the full variable domain reads ETGVTQSPTHLIKTRGQQVTLRCSSQSGHNTVSWYQQALGQGPQFIFQYYREEENGRGNFPPRFSGLQFPNYSSELNVNALELDDSALYLCASRLAGGIDTQYFGPGTRLTVL.

This clone was observed a single time. V and J are TRBV19 and TRBJ2-7; 9 bases align to TRBD2. V dropped 3 bases and J dropped 3; count of bases not matched to a gene: 6. This CDR3 comprises 15 residues. The germline V gene has CDR1 LNHDA and CDR2 SQIVND (reference sequence). The CDR3 bases are TGTGCCAGTAGTATCTTAGCGGGAGTAGACTACGAGCAGTACTTC. Amino acids: CASSILAGVDYEQYF.

The chain links TRBV18 to TRBJ1-5, with D hard to call. The ends were cut back, 3 bases at V and 0 bases at J, with 9 bases in the middle. Germline CDR1 and CDR2: KGHSH and LQKENI. The CDR3 covers 15 residues. In DNA form, the CDR3 reads TGTGCCAGCTCACCCTCGGACGGTAGCAATCAGCCCCAGCATTTT. It is translated as CASSPSDGSNQPQHF.

Points on this clone: Other DNA sequences within the sample encode an identical CDR3. CDR3 coding DNA: TGTGCCAGCAGTTATAGCCGCAATCAGCCCCAGCATTTT. It specifies CASSYSRNQPQHF. This rearrangement joins TRBV6-5 to TRBJ1-5; no clear D. Between the trimmed V and J ends, which lost 3 bases and 2 bases, there was a span of 5 bases. The germline V gene encodes CDR1 MNHEY and CDR2 SVGAGI. This CDR3 has 13 amino acids.

Only one count was recorded for this clone. V and J are TRBV29-1 and TRBJ2-2; D is uncertain. This CDR3 is built from 13 residues. CDR1 is SQVTM and CDR2 is ANQGSEA in the germline V gene. The V gene lost 4 bases and the J gene lost 5 bases, with 11 bases spanning the gap. The CDR3 nucleotides are TGCAGCGTTGGTAGCTGGGCTACCGGGGAGCTGTTTTTT. It is translated as CSVGSWATGELFF.

The chain couples TRBV7-2 to TRBJ2-1; D gene ambiguous. Trimming took off 3 bases at V and 7 bases at J, with 7 bases between the two ends. Germline CDR1 and CDR2: SGHTA and FQGNSA. The CDR3 runs 12 residues. CDR3 sequence (DNA): TGTGCCAGCAGCTTCCAAAGGAATGAGCAGTTCTTC. It encodes CASSFQRNEQFF.

This chain uses TRBV6-1 with TRBJ1-3; no firm D call. Germline assignment: CDR1 MNHNS and CDR2 SASEGT. With 7 bases removed from V and 0 bases from J, the gap between germline ends came to 13 bases. The CDR3 is 15 amino acids. Here the CDR3 DNA reads TGTGCCAGCATTCGAGGGTCCAACTCTGGAAACACCATATATTTT. Translated, it gives CASIRGSNSGNTIYF.

This rearrangement joins TRBV28 to TRBJ2-7, with TRBD2 matching 12 bases. This CDR3 is built from 19 residues. Looked up from germline, CDR1 is MDHEN and CDR2 is SYDVKM. V lost 1 base and J lost 0; bases outside the gene matches: 10. The CDR3: CASSLSLTSGRGPSYEQYF. CDR3 bases: TGTGCCAGCAGTTTATCCCTGACTAGCGGGAGAGGACCCTCCTACGAGCAGTACTTC.

The rearrangement joins TRBV5-5 to TRBJ2-7; D gene uncertain. This CDR3 comprises 13 residues. From germline, CDR1 is SGHKS and CDR2 YYEKEE (reference sequence). V was clipped by 0 bases and J by 2 bases, with 6 bases between them. The CDR3 reads CASSLGPTYEQYF. The CDR3 DNA reads as TGTGCCAGCAGCTTGGGTCCCACCTACGAGCAGTACTTC.

The chain is built from TRBV6-4 and TRBJ1-1; D gene uncertain. V lost 6 bases and J lost 5, with 19 bases in between. The CDR3 runs 15 residues. CDR1 and CDR2 (germline): MRHNA, SNTAGT. CDR3 DNA sequence: TGTGCCAGCAGCGAGTTTTCGTCCATTGAGACTGAAGCTTTCTTT. Its translation is CASSEFSSIETEAFF.

The chain combines TRBV11-3 with TRBJ2-3; D may correspond to TRBD1 or TRBD2 (6 bases each). Between the trimmed V and J ends, which lost 5 bases and 5 bases, there was a span of 17 bases. The CDR3 loop spans 15 amino acids. Germline loops: CDR1 SGHNT, CDR2 YENEEA. Written as DNA, the CDR3 is TGTGCCAGCAGCCTTTCGAGGGGGGCGGGAGATACGCAGTATTTT. Its translation is CASSLSRGAGDTQYF.

The chain couples TRBV11-3 to TRBJ2-7; a possible D gene is TRBD2 (6 bases). The length of the CDR3 is 14 residues. Trimming took off 1 base at V and 2 bases at J, with 9 bases between the two ends. The germline V gene has CDR1 SGHNT and CDR2 YENEEA. CDR3 amino acids: CASSLGGGTYEQYF. Here the CDR3 DNA reads TGTGCCAGCAGCTTAGGGGGAGGCACCTACGAGCAGTACTTC.

This chain uses TRBV9 with TRBJ1-5, with a possible D match to TRBD1 (5 bases). The CDR3 is 15 amino acids. V was shortened by 4 bases and J by 0 bases, with 11 bases between the two germline ends. Germline V lookup: CDR1 SGDLS, CDR2 YYNGEE. The DNA of the CDR3 is TGTGCCAGCAGCCTAAGGGGTTCTAGCAATCAGCCCCAGCATTTT. It translates to CASSLRGSSNQPQHF.

About this clone itself: The junction shows a germline mismatch at one end, possibly a read error. The chain joins TRBV7-2 to TRBJ1-1; D gene uncertain. There are 15 residues in the CDR3. Germline assignment: CDR1 SGHTA and CDR2 FQGNSA. The CDR3 here is CASSLAVGTNTEAFF. CDR3 nucleotide sequence: TGTGCCAGCAGCCTAGCTGTGGGAACGAACACTGAAGCTTTCTTT.

V gene TRBV6-5 combines with J gene TRBJ1-1; TRBD1 agrees at 10 bases. The germline CDR1 and CDR2 sequences are MNHEY and SVGAGI. Losses at the gene ends were 4 bases for V and 3 bases for J; bases not matched to a gene: 5. The CDR3 contains 15 residues. The CDR3 DNA reads as TGTGCCAGCAGTTCTGGGACAGGGGATGACACTGAAGCTTTCTTT. Its protein product is CASSSGTGDDTEAFF.

The chain joins TRBV18 to TRBJ1-1; no definite D call. V lost 3 bases and J 1 base, leaving 9 bases between the germline ends. Germline CDR1 reads KGHSH; CDR2 reads LQKENI. The CDR3 consists of 14 residues. For the CDR3, the DNA is TGTGCCAGCTCACCGGAACAGAAGAACACTGAAGCTTTCTTT. Amino acids: CASSPEQKNTEAFF.

The chain is built from TRBV29-1 and TRBJ2-1, with 7 positions matching TRBD2. CDR3 length: 14 residues. V was clipped by 4 bases and J by 0 bases; unmatched bases: 3. Germline lookup yields CDR1 SQVTM and CDR2 ANQGSEA. The CDR3 protein is CSVALAVSYNEQFF. The CDR3 nucleotides read TGCAGCGTTGCTCTAGCGGTCTCCTACAATGAGCAGTTCTTC.

The chain carries TRBV6-1 and TRBJ2-7; D tentatively fits TRBD1 or TRBD2 (5 bases each). The V gene lost 4 bases and the J gene lost 2 bases, with 18 bases spanning the gap. The germline gives CDR1 MNHNS, CDR2 SASEGT. The CDR3 loop spans 16 amino acids. CDR3 nucleotide sequence: TGTGCCAGCAGTGTTTTGAAGAGGGGATTACCCTACGAGCAGTACTTC. Translation gives CASSVLKRGLPYEQYF.